These 30 T cell receptor beta chains originate from one sample sequenced in a study of cytomegalovirus exposure and HLA in healthy donors. Here immunoSEQ multiplex PCR was the method, and the copy in TCRdb shows in-frame clones only, minus some. The table has about 190,000 clones, roughly 84% seen once. The material sequenced was PBMCs. These receptor sequences come from a woman under 30 in good health and CMV-seropositive.

This chain uses TRBV7-8 with TRBJ1-4; D remains unclear. Germline V gene data show CDR1 as SGHVS and CDR2 as FQNEAQ. The CDR3 has 19 amino acids. Deletions cut 3 bases from V and 0 bases from J, with 20 bases between. CDR3 residues: CASSFSAGVGSATNEKLFF. CDR3 nucleotide sequence: TGTGCCAGCAGCTTTAGCGCTGGAGTCGGTTCGGCAACTAATGAAAAACTGTTTTTT.

The J gene is TRBJ2-1, the V gene TRBV15, with TRBD2 matching over 10 bases. Germline assignment: CDR1 LNHNV and CDR2 YYDKDF (reference sequence). J lost 9 bases, V lost 4 bases, and 15 bases had no gene match. The CDR3 covers 17 residues. Written as DNA, the CDR3 is TGTGCCACCAGCAAAGGAGGACTAGCGGTACCCGTCGGTGAGCAGTTCTTC. Translating gives CATSKGGLAVPVGEQFF.

V gene TRBV11-2 combines with J gene TRBJ1-1; tentative D call: TRBD1 (6 bases). The CDR3 contains 17 residues. From germline, CDR1 is SGHAT and CDR2 FQNNGV. The V end lost 4 bases, the J end lost 0 bases, and 18 bases lay between the germline ends. This chain's CDR3 is CASSYLRGATLNTEAFF. The CDR3 DNA sequence: TGTGCCAGCAGCTACCTCCGGGGGGCTACCTTGAACACTGAAGCTTTCTTT.

The CDR3 loop is CASSLAGGAYNEQFF. CDR3 nucleotides: TGTGCCAGCAGCTTAGCGGGGGGTGCCTACAATGAGCAGTTCTTC. The chain uses TRBV7-8 and TRBJ2-1, with D possibly TRBD2 on 6 matching bases. The V and J ends lost 0 bases and 2 bases respectively, with 8 bases between them. Germline CDR1 SGHVS, CDR2 FQNEAQ. This CDR3 is 15 amino acids long. Looking up the rest from reference TRBV7-8 and TRBJ2-1 gives the full variable domain: GAGVSQSPRYKVAKRGQDVALRCDPISGHVSLFWYQQALGQGPEFLTYFQNEAQLDKSGLPSDRFFAERPEGSVSTLKIQRTQQEDSAVYLCASSLAGGAYNEQFFGPGTRLTVL.

The chain uses TRBV7-6 and TRBJ2-7; D is unclear. The CDR3 has 14 residues. Trimming stripped 1 base from V and 0 bases from J, with 7 bases between. CDR1 is SGHVS and CDR2 is FNYEAQ in the germline V gene. The DNA of the CDR3 is TGTGCCAGCAGCTTAGACGCAGGCTCCTACGAGCAGTACTTC. Translation gives CASSLDAGSYEQYF.

The chain links TRBV5-1 to TRBJ1-2; D remains ambiguous. The V end lost 2 bases, the J end lost 2 bases, and 10 bases lay between the germline ends. Per germline, CDR1 SGHRS and CDR2 YFSETQ. This CDR3 has 14 residues. CDR3 protein: CASSFLGGNYGYTF. The DNA of the CDR3 is TGCGCCAGCAGCTTTCTCGGAGGGAACTATGGCTACACCTTC.

The sample holds a few counts of this clone. V usage is TRBV19 and J usage is TRBJ2-2; D unclear. V lost 10 bases to trimming and J lost 1 base, with 10 bases between them. This CDR3 has 13 amino acids. Germline CDR1 LNHDA, CDR2 SQIVND (reference sequence). The CDR3 bases are TGTGCCATACTGACGGGGAACACCGGGGAGCTGTTTTTT. This gives the protein CAILTGNTGELFF.

V usage is TRBV29-1 and J usage is TRBJ2-4; D unresolved. Deletions cut 4 bases from V and 4 bases from J, with 14 bases between. The CDR3 sequence is 14 residues long. Germline V gene data show CDR1 as SQVTM and CDR2 as ANQGSEA. The CDR3 is CSVAPRLNKNIQYF. The CDR3, as DNA: TGCAGCGTTGCCCCTAGATTAAATAAAAACATTCAGTACTTC.

This clone was recorded a few times. V gene TRBV5-1 combines with J gene TRBJ2-7; a weak D match, TRBD2 (6 bases). V shed 8 bases and J shed 1 base, with 16 bases lying between them. Germline CDR1 reads SGHRS; CDR2 reads YFSETQ. The CDR3 is 14 residues long. CDR3 coding DNA: TGCGCCAGTGGAGACGGAGGGGCGTCCTACGAGCAGTACTTC. Encoded protein: CASGDGGASYEQYF.

The table lists this clone with a count of one. This chain uses TRBV7-8 with TRBJ2-7, with 7 bases fitting TRBD1. Germline CDR1 and CDR2: SGHVS and FQNEAQ. The trim removed 4 bases at V and 4 bases at J, leaving 10 bases unmatched. CDR3 size: 15 residues. CDR3: CASSYLQGSLYEQYF. CDR3 sequence (DNA): TGTGCCAGCAGCTACCTACAGGGGAGCCTATACGAGCAGTACTTC.

The chain combines TRBV19 with TRBJ2-7, with D maybe TRBD1 (5 bases). Per germline, CDR1 LNHDA and CDR2 SQIVND (reference sequence). V lost 3 bases and J lost 0, with 12 bases in between. The CDR3 sequence is 15 residues long. CDR3 sequence (DNA): TGTGCCAGTAGTATCGGCAGACAGATCTCCTACGAGCAGTACTTC. Translating gives CASSIGRQISYEQYF.

The chain is built from TRBV6-1 and TRBJ2-3; unclear D gene. Germline CDR1 reads MNHNS; CDR2 reads SASEGT. V was clipped by 4 bases and J by 2 bases, with 13 bases between them. The CDR3 is 15 residues long. In nucleotides, the CDR3 is TGTGCCAGCAGTGTGGCTAGTTGGTCCACAGATACGCAGTATTTT. It codes for CASSVASWSTDTQYF.

The chain employs TRBV9 and TRBJ2-2; the D gene is possibly TRBD2 (5 bases). Germline V CDR1 and CDR2: SGDLS, YYNGEE. Trimming took 3 bases from V and 4 from J, leaving 16 bases between them. This CDR3 region has 16 residues. CDR3 protein: CASSGGLTMRTGELFF. The DNA for the CDR3 is TGTGCCAGCAGCGGGGGTCTGACTATGCGCACCGGGGAGCTGTTTTTT.

This chain uses TRBV6-5 with TRBJ2-1; 9 nucleotides line up with TRBD1. This CDR3 is built from 16 residues. The germline CDR1 and CDR2 sequences are MNHEY and SVGAGI. Germline trimming cut 0 bases from V and 4 bases from J; bases unmatched to any gene: 4. As DNA, the CDR3 is TGTGCCAGCAGTTACTCGTCAGGGACAGGGTACAATGAGCAGTTCTTC. Encoded protein: CASSYSSGTGYNEQFF.

The chain employs TRBV28 and TRBJ1-1; no reliable D call. Germline V gene lookup returns CDR1 MDHEN and CDR2 SYDVKM. CDR3 length equals 11 residues. The V gene lost 6 bases and the J gene lost 14 bases, with 16 bases spanning the gap. CDR3 nucleotide sequence: TGTGCCAGCAGGTCCCTGGCATCGGGGTTCTTT. Translation gives CASRSLASGFF.

This chain links TRBV12-5 with TRBJ2-2; TRBD2 aligns across 11 bases. V was pared by 7 bases and J by 11 bases, with 9 bases of the junction left unmatched. Germline CDR1 is LGHNT and CDR2 is FRNRAP. The CDR3 runs to 14 residues. CDR3 sequence reads: CASALGLAGGELFF. CDR3 nucleotides: TGTGCTAGTGCCCTGGGGCTAGCGGGGGGAGAGCTGTTTTTT.

The chain recombines TRBV4-1 with TRBJ2-7; TRBD2 aligns across 10 bases. CDR3 length equals 17 residues. Germline assignment: CDR1 MGHRA and CDR2 YSYEKL. V lost 4 bases, J lost 3 bases, and 12 bases stayed unmatched. The CDR3 DNA reads TGCGCCAGCAGCCGGATGGAACCGGGACTAGCGCTCTACGAGCAGTACTTC. Residues: CASSRMEPGLALYEQYF.

This chain joins TRBV14 and TRBJ2-7, with a possible D match to TRBD1 (5 bases). V lost 4 bases to trimming and J lost 3 bases, with 10 bases between them. Germline-derived CDR1 and CDR2 are SGHDN and FVKESK. The CDR3 contains 13 residues. The CDR3 nucleotides read TGTGCCAGCAGCCCGACAGCGCGCTACGAGCAGTACTTC. As protein: CASSPTARYEQYF.

The chain combines TRBV7-2 with TRBJ2-4; possibly TRBD2 for D (6 bases). Trimming removed 5 bases from V and 3 bases from J, with 14 bases in between. The CDR3 runs 15 residues. CDR1 and CDR2 (germline): SGHTA, FQGNSA. CDR3: CASSPALGGKNIQYF. The CDR3 DNA is TGTGCCAGCAGCCCAGCCCTCGGGGGCAAAAACATTCAGTACTTC.

This clone was observed a single time. This chain joins TRBV15 and TRBJ2-1; D unresolved. Trimming left V 4 bases short and J 7 bases short, with 11 bases between. The germline CDR1 and CDR2 sequences are LNHNV and YYDKDF (reference sequence). There are 13 residues in the CDR3. The CDR3 reads CATSISYRNEQFF. The CDR3 nucleotides are TGTGCCACCAGCATTAGCTATCGGAATGAGCAGTTCTTC.

DNA of the CDR3: TGTGCCAGCAGTGAAGCGCAGGGGAACTATGGCTACACCTTC. It translates to CASSEAQGNYGYTF. The rearrangement joins TRBV6-1 to TRBJ1-2, with TRBD1 as a possible D gene (6 bases). The CDR3 sequence is 14 residues long. Germline values: CDR1 MNHNS, CDR2 SASEGT. V dropped 0 bases and J dropped 2 bases, with 7 bases sitting between them.

The chain has TRBV19 and TRBJ1-5; D gene ambiguous. Germline CDR1 and CDR2: LNHDA and SQIVND (reference sequence). V gave up 0 bases and J gave up 1 base, with 7 bases separating them. The CDR3 has 15 residues. CDR3 DNA sequence: TGTGCCAGTAGTATAGATTCAGGAAGCAATCAGCCCCAGCATTTT. This codes for CASSIDSGSNQPQHF.

This rearrangement joins TRBV19 to TRBJ1-1; TRBD1 matches at 7 bases. The J segment lost 1 base and the V segment lost 5 bases, leaving 1 base of the junction unmatched. Germline-derived CDR1 and CDR2 are LNHDA and SQIVND (reference sequence). The CDR3 is 13 amino acids. CDR3 protein: CASSQGGNTEAFF. The CDR3 region has the DNA TGTGCCAGTAGTCAGGGGGGGAACACTGAAGCTTTCTTT.

The rearrangement links TRBV19 to TRBJ1-6, with D tentatively TRBD1 (6 bases). V lost 3 bases and J lost 7, with 13 bases in between. This CDR3 is built from 15 residues. Germline loops: CDR1 LNHDA, CDR2 SQIVND (reference sequence). CDR3 amino acids: CASSMSAGQNSPLHF. DNA of the CDR3: TGTGCCAGTAGTATGTCTGCAGGACAGAATTCACCCCTCCACTTT.

This sequence joins TRBV2 and TRBJ1-5, with 12 bases that match TRBD1. The CDR3 is 20 amino acids. Germline-derived CDR1 and CDR2 are SNHLY and FYNNEI. V dropped 3 bases and J dropped 1; count of bases not matched to a gene: 13. The CDR3 sequence is CASSESFGTGGAGSNQPQHF. As DNA, the CDR3 is TGTGCCAGCAGTGAGTCTTTCGGGACAGGGGGCGCCGGAAGCAATCAGCCCCAGCATTTT.

The chain links TRBV5-6 to TRBJ2-3, with D unclear. Looked up from germline, CDR1 is SGHDT and CDR2 is YYEEEE. The CDR3 is made up of 16 amino acids. V was cut by 5 bases and J by 3 bases, with 19 bases left in between. CDR3 loop: CASSLTGAKVTDTQYF. CDR3 DNA: TGTGCCAGCAGTTTGACCGGAGCGAAGGTAACAGATACGCAGTATTTT.

The rearrangement uses TRBV6-5 and TRBJ1-4; D uncertain. Trimming removed 0 bases at V and 3 bases at J, with 8 bases between. Germline V gene lookup returns CDR1 MNHEY and CDR2 SVGAGI. This CDR3 comprises 15 residues. Here the CDR3 reads CASSYSGSSNEKLFF. The CDR3 DNA sequence: TGTGCCAGCAGTTACTCGGGGAGCTCTAATGAAAAACTGTTTTTT.

The gene calls are TRBV6-6 and TRBJ1-2; 8 nucleotides align to TRBD1. Germline values: CDR1 MNHNY, CDR2 SVGAGI (reference sequence). V lost 8 bases to trimming and J lost 6 bases; unmatched junction nucleotides: 8. This CDR3 is built from 13 residues. In nucleotides, the CDR3 is TGTGCCAGCTACAGGGAGACAGGGGATGGCTACACCTTC. Protein sequence: CASYRETGDGYTF.

The chain combines TRBV30 with TRBJ2-1; 7 nucleotides line up with TRBD2. Germline loops: CDR1 GTSNPN, CDR2 SVGIG (reference sequence). This CDR3 region has 17 residues. Trimming removed 0 bases from V and 7 bases from J; junction bases left unmatched: 15. This CDR3 reads CAWSVRCRGVVGNEQFF. The CDR3 DNA follows: TGTGCCTGGAGTGTACGCTGTCGGGGGGTGGTTGGAAATGAGCAGTTCTTC.

The rearrangement uses TRBV5-4 and TRBJ1-4; 7 bases are shared with TRBD1. V lost 3 bases to trimming and J lost 7 bases; unmatched junction nucleotides: 3. The CDR3 is made up of 13 amino acids. Germline V lookup: CDR1 SGHNT, CDR2 YYREEE (reference sequence). The CDR3 protein is CASSSDRVEKLFF. The DNA of the CDR3 is TGTGCCAGCAGCTCCGACAGGGTTGAAAAACTGTTTTTT.